This record concerns one T cell receptor (beta chain) sequence. This sample was included in a study of blood T cell repertoires in COVID-19. Looking at the study overall: From the United States, Italy and Spain came samples of acute and convalescent COVID-19. PBMCs, B-cell-depleted T cells, or T cells were the source of the cDNA or gDNA that made up the material.

Authors' data handling: Reference gene primer amplification gave nucleated cell count estimates. Repertoires were generated with immunoSEQ multiplex PCR, while TCRdb's copy carries only in-frame clones and drops some. The V and J calls and clone size were taken over from that table, and D and trimming were inferred from the DNA. The sample has over 50,000 clones, about 81% seen once. The sequenced material came from peripheral blood. This sequence originates from an elderly man with acute or convalescent COVID-19.

CDR3: CASSLTSRADTQYF. The CDR3 nucleotides are TGTGCCAGCAGCTTAACTAGCCGGGCAGATACGCAGTATTTT. The rearrangement uses TRBV7-3 and TRBJ2-3, with D uncertain. CDR3 length: 14 residues. Trimming took off 0 bases at V and 4 bases at J, with 8 bases between the two ends. Looked up from germline, CDR1 is SGHTA and CDR2 is FQGTGA.